This T cell receptor (beta chain) was sequenced for a study of PD-1 blockade in mismatch repair-deficient tumors. The ends were cut back, 0 bases at V and 5 bases at J, with 14 bases in the middle. CDR1 SGDLS and CDR2 YYNGEE come from the germline V gene. The CDR3 is 16 amino acids. Sequencing was performed with immunoSEQ multiplex PCR; in TCRdb, only in-frame clones are kept and a portion is missing. The table lists 100,000 to 150,000 clones, about nine tenths of them singletons. For this clone: Antigen: not known.

All patients were mismatch repair deficient, assessed by either PCR or immunohistochemistry. Findings and limits, study-wide: Tumor-resident clones, often absent from pretreatment blood, expanded after pembrolizumab and then contracted.

The sequencing here drew on peripheral blood, taken roughly 67 weeks after starting pembrolizumab. The chain has TRBV9 and TRBJ1-4, with D possibly being TRBD1 (6 bases). This TCR came from an adult with mismatch repair-deficient cancer. CDR3 sequence reads: CASSVAYGQTNEKLFF. The CDR3 DNA is TGTGCCAGCAGCGTAGCTTATGGACAGACAAATGAAAAACTGTTTTTT.